The clone carrying this TCR beta chain was found many times. What it binds is not known. V lost 3 bases and J lost 0, with 10 bases in between. The CDR3 loop spans 14 amino acids. The V gene's germline CDR1 is DFQATT and CDR2 SNEGSKA (reference sequence). Libraries for TCRalpha and TCRbeta carried sample barcodes and unique molecular identifiers via 5'RACE. One entry per CDR3 protein results from TCRdb running MiXCR on the 5' RACE reads. In the table there are about 240,000 distinct CDR3 sequences, 8% to 9.5% of which are singletons. These data are taken from a study of T-cell memory formation after mild COVID-19. Findings of the study overall: The study detected some responding clones in pre-infection memory, suggesting cross-reactive memory joined.

The chain joins TRBV20-1 to TRBJ2-3; D might be TRBD2 (7 bases). The source is a man between 18 and 35 years old who had mild COVID-19 (a few samples of this study predate the infection). Cell type and time point are not known. Input material: PBMCs or a T cell subset sorted from them (not recorded which). The DNA of the CDR3 is TGCAGTGCTAGCTGGGGGGGCAGCACAGATACGCAGTATTTT. Translation gives CSASWGGSTDTQYF.